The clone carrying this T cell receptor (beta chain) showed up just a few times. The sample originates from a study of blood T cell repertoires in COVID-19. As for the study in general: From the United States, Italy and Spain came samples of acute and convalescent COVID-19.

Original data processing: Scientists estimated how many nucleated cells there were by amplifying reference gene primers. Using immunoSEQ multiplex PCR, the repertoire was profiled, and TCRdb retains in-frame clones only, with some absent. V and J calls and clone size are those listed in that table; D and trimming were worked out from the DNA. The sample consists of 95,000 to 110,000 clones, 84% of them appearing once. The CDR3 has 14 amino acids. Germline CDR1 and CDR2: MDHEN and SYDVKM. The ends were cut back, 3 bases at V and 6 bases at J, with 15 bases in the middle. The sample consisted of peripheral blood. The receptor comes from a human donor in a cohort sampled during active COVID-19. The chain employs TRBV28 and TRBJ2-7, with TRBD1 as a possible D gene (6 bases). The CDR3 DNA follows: TGTGCCAGCAGTTTGAGAAGAACAGGGTTCGAGCAGTACTTC. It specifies CASSLRRTGFEQYF.